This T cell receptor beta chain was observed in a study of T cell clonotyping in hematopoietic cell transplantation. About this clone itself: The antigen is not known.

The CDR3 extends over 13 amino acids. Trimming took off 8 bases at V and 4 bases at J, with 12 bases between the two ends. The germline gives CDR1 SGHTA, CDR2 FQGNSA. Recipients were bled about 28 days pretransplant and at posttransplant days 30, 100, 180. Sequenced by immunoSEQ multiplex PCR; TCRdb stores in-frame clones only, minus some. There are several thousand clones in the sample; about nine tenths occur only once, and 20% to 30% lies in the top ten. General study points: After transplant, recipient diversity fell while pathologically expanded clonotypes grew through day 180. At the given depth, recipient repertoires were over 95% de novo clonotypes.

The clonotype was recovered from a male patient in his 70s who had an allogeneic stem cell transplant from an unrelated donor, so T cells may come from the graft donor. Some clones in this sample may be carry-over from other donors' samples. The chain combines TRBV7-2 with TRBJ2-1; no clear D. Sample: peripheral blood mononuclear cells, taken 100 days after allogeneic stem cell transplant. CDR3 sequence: CASGSGHYNEQFF. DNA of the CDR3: TGTGCCAGCGGCTCCGGTCATTACAATGAGCAGTTCTTC.